The next 10 T cell receptor beta chains were all read from a single sample in a study of blood T cell repertoires in COVID-19 (TCRdb year 2020). Library prep was done by the immunoSEQ multiplex PCR assay. TCRdb took this table from immuneACCESS and kept in-frame rearrangements with V and J called. Such tables lack part of the clones; where checked against another copy, unresolved V genes explain under half of the gap, and the rest is unexplained. Here the sample has fewer than 300,000 clones; approximately 85% occur a single time. Clones ranked in the top ten supply approximately 4% of the sample. What was sequenced was PBMCs or T cells enriched from blood (not recorded which). All receptors come from a woman in her twenties or thirties who had recovered from COVID-19.

This clone was detected only a few times. The J gene is TRBJ1-2, the V gene TRBV7-2, with D maybe TRBD1 (6 bases). V was shortened by 1 base and J by 4 bases, with 16 bases between the two germline ends. Germline V gives CDR1 SGHTA, CDR2 FQGNSA. The CDR3 is made up of 16 amino acids. The CDR3 region is CASSLGRATDSYGYTF. The CDR3 DNA reads TGTGCCAGCAGCTTAGGACGGGCTACGGACAGCTATGGCTACACCTTC.

V and J are TRBV28 and TRBJ1-2, with D possibly being TRBD1 (5 bases). The CDR3 runs to 12 residues. Trimming stripped 6 bases from V and 5 bases from J, with 10 bases between. Germline V gene data show CDR1 as MDHEN and CDR2 as SYDVKM. CDR3 region: CASSLGVYGYTF. The CDR3 region has the DNA TGTGCCAGCAGCCTAGGGGTTTATGGCTACACCTTC.

The genes are TRBV29-1 and TRBJ2-3; 10 bases agree with TRBD1. The trim removed 3 bases at V and 1 base at J, leaving 1 base unmatched. CDR1 is SQVTM, CDR2 ANQGSEA, per germline. This CDR3 comprises 14 residues. CDR3 sequence (DNA): TGCAGCGTTGACGGGACAGGGGGCACAGATACGCAGTATTTT. Protein product: CSVDGTGGTDTQYF.

The J gene is TRBJ2-7, the V gene TRBV6-5; TRBD1 matches 12 bases. V gave up 4 bases and J gave up 5 bases; unmatched junction bases: 3. Germline V gene sequence: CDR1 MNHEY, CDR2 SVGAGI. The length of the CDR3 is 14 residues. The CDR3 sequence: CASSSGQGADEQYF. Here the CDR3 DNA reads TGTGCCAGCAGTTCGGGACAGGGGGCAGACGAGCAGTACTTC.

The J gene is TRBJ2-6, the V gene TRBV11-3; TRBD1 aligns across 9 bases. V was pared by 5 bases and J by 2 bases, with 4 bases of the junction left unmatched. Germline-derived CDR1 and CDR2 are SGHNT and YENEEA. The length of the CDR3 is 16 residues. In DNA form, the CDR3 reads TGTGCCAGCAGCACCCACAGGGGGCCTGGGGCCAACGTCCTGACTTTC. This sequence encodes CASSTHRGPGANVLTF.

The rearrangement uses TRBV12-3 or TRBV12-4 and TRBJ1-1; unclear D gene. This CDR3 is built from 13 residues. V was trimmed by 8 bases and J by 0 bases, leaving 10 bases between them. The CDR3 coding sequence is TGTGCCAGCCAGGTCTCCATGAACACTGAAGCTTTCTTT. Protein: CASQVSMNTEAFF.

The CDR3 coding sequence is TGTGCCAGCAGGGACAGGAGTTACTACACCTTC. Its protein product is CASRDRSYYTF. This sequence joins TRBV7-2 and TRBJ1-2, with TRBD1 matching over 7 bases. This CDR3 region has 11 residues. V dropped 6 bases and J dropped 10; count of bases not matched to a gene: 5. CDR1 is SGHTA, CDR2 FQGNSA, per germline.

The rearrangement uses TRBV28 and TRBJ1-5; 10 positions match TRBD1. This CDR3 has 16 amino acids. Germline V gives CDR1 MDHEN, CDR2 SYDVKM. The V segment lost 7 bases and the J segment 6 bases; nucleotides outside the gene matches: 12. The chain's CDR3 is CASTSGTGATGQPQHF. The CDR3 DNA is TGTGCCAGCACCTCAGGGACAGGGGCGACAGGTCAGCCCCAGCATTTT.

The gene calls are TRBV28 and TRBJ1-4; possible D gene TRBD1, 6 bases. The CDR3 covers 14 residues. Germline loops: CDR1 MDHEN, CDR2 SYDVKM. The V end was cut by 3 bases, the J end by 8 bases, with 13 bases between. The CDR3 protein is CASSLTGQEEKLFF. The CDR3 DNA follows: TGTGCCAGCAGTTTGACAGGTCAGGAGGAAAAACTGTTTTTT.

This clone was recorded a few times. The V gene is TRBV3-1 (or the pseudogene TRBV3-2), the J gene TRBJ1-1, with D hard to call. CDR3 size: 13 residues. The V end lost 1 base, the J end lost 6 bases, and 9 bases lay between the germline ends. The germline V gene has CDR1 LGHDT and CDR2 YNNKEL (reference sequence). The CDR3, as DNA: TGTGCCAGCAGCCAAGGATCCGGGGCTGAAGCTTTCTTT. Amino acid sequence: CASSQGSGAEAFF.